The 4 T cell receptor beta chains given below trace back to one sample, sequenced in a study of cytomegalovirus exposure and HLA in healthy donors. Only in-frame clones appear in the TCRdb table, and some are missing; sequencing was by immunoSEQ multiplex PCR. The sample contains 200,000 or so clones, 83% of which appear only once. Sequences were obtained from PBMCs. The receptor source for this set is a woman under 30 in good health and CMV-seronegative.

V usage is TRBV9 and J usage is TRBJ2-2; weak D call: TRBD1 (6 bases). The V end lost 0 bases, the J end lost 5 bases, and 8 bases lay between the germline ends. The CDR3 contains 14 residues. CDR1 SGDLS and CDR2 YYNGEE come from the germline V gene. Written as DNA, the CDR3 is TGTGCCAGCAGCGTAGAAGGGGGAACCGGGGAGCTGTTTTTT. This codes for CASSVEGGTGELFF.

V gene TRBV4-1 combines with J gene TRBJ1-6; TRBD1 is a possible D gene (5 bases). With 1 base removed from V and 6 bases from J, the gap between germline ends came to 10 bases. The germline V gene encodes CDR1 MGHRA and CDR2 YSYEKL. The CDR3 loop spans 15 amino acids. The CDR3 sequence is CASSQAGSLNSPLHF. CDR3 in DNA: TGCGCCAGCAGCCAAGCAGGGAGCCTTAATTCACCCCTCCACTTT.

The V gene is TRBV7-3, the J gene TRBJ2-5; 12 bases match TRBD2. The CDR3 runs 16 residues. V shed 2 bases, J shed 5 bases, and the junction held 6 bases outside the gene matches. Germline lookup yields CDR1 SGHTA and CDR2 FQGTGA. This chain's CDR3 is CASSLSSLAGGETQYF. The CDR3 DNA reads TGTGCCAGCAGCTTATCATCCCTAGCGGGGGGGGAGACCCAGTACTTC.

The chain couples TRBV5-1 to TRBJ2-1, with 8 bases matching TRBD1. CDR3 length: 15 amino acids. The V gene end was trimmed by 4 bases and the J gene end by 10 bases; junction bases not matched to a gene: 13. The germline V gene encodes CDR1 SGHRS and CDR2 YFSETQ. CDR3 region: CASSPGQEVVGEQFF. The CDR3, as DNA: TGCGCCAGCAGCCCGGGACAGGAGGTGGTCGGAGAGCAGTTCTTC.